The present TCR beta chain was sequenced within a study of T cell responses to AZD1222 COVID-19 vaccine. General study findings and limits: In a largely white British group with more females than males, clonal diversity was possibly underestimated. Repertoire sampling occurred only after the peak T cell response. After two AZD1222 doses, spike-specific TCR breadth and depth rose versus day 0.

Trimming left V 4 bases short and J 2 bases short, with 13 bases between. The CDR3 contains 16 residues. Germline CDR1 is SGHKS and CDR2 is YYEKEE (reference sequence). TCRdb's table, derived via immunoSEQ multiplex PCR, lists solely in-frame clones and lacks some. The sample lists 150,000 to 200,000 clones; roughly 94% were seen once. For this clone: The antigen is not known.

The chain couples TRBV5-5 to TRBJ2-6; D may be TRBD2 (5 bases). The sequence derives from an adult who received the AZD1222 COVID-19 vaccine. The sample in question was peripheral blood, obtained 28 days after the second AZD1222 dose. CDR3 nucleotide sequence: TGTGCCAGCAGCCCAGCACGGGGTCCTGGGGCCAACGTCCTGACTTTC. Translation: CASSPARGPGANVLTF.